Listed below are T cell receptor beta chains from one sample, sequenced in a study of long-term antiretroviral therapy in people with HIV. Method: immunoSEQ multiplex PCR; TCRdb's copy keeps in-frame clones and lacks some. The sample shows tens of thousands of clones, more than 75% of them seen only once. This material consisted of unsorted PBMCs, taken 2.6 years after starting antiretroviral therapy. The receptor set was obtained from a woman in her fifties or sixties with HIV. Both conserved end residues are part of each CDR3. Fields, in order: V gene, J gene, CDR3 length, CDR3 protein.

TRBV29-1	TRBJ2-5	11	CSVGAGETQYF
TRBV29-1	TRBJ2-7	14	CSVEDHSGAYEQYF
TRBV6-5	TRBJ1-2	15	CASSTAEGQGFGYTF
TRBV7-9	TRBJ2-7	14	CASTSRGGPYEQYF
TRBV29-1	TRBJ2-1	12	CSVEGDRNEQFF
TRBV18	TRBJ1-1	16	CASSPNPSTMNTEAFF
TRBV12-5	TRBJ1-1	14	CASGLGGLNTEAFF
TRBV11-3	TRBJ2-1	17	CASSLGSREGDWNEQFF
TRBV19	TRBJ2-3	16	CASSLGLAGESDTQYF
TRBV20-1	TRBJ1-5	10	CSAGYQPQHF
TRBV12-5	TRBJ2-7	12	CASASNGYEQYF
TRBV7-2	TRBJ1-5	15	CASSSRAGDNQPQHF
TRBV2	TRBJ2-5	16	CASSEARVTRGETQYF
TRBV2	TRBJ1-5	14	CASSETSYNQPQHF
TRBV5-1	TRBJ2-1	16	CASSLAGTSNLDEQFF
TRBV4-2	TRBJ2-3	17	CASSQELNAGEADTQYF
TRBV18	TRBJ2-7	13	CASSLQGAREQYF
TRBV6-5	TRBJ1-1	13	CASSYTVNTEAFF
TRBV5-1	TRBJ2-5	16	CASSAALAGASETQYF
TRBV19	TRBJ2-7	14	CASKSQTSGYEQYF
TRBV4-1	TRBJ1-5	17	CASSQEGGGQLLQPQHF
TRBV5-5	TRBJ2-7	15	CASSFGEGTFYEQYF
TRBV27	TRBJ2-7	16	CASSLEGLGGTYEQYF
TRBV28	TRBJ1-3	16	CASSLLGQGPGNTIYF
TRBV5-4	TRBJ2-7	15	CASSFGTISSYEQYF
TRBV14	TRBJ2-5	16	CASSLPRIAPQETQYF
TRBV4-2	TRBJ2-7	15	CASSQAQGRDYEQYF